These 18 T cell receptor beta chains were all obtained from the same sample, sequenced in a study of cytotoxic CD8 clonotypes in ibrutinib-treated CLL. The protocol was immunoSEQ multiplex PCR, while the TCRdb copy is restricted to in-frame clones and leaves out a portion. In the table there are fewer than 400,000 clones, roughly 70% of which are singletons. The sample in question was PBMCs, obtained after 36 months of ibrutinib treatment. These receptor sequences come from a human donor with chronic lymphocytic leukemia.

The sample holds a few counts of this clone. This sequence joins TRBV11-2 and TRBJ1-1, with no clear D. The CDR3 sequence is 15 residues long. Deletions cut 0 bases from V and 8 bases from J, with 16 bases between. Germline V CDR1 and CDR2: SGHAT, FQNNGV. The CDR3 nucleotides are TGTGCCAGCAGCTTAGATATTGTCCGAGGGTGGGAAGCTTTCTTT. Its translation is CASSLDIVRGWEAFF. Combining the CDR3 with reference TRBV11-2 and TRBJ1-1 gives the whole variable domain EAGVAQSPRYKIIEKRQSVAFWCNPISGHATLYWYQQILGQGPKLLIQFQNNGVVDDSQLPKDRFSAERLKGVDSTLKIQPAKLEDSAVYLCASSLDIVRGWEAFFGQGTRLTVV.

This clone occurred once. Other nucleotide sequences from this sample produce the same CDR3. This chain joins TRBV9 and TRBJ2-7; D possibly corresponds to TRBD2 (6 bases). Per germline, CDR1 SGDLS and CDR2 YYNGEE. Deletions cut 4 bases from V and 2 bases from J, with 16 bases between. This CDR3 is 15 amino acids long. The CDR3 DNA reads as TGTGCCAGCAGCCCCCGGGGTAGCGGAGCCTACGAGCAGTACTTC. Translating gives CASSPRGSGAYEQYF. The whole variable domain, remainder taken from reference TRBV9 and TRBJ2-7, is DSGVTQTPKHLITATGQRVTLRCSPRSGDLSVYWYQQSLDQGLQFLIQYYNGEERAKGNILERFSAQQFPDLHSELNLSSLELGDSALYFCASSPRGSGAYEQYFGPGTRLTVT.

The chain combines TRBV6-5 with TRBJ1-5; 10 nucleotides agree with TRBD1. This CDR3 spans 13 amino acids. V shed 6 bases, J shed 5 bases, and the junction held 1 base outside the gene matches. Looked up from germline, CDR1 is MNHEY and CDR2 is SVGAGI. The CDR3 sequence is CASRTGGDQPQHF. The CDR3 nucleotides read TGTGCCAGCAGGACAGGGGGCGATCAGCCCCAGCATTTT.

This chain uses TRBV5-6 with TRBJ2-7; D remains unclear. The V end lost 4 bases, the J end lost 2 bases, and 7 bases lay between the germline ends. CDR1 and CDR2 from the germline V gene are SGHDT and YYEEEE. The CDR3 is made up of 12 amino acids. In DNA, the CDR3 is TGTGCCAGCAGCAGTTTCCCCTACGAGCAGTACTTC. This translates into CASSSFPYEQYF.

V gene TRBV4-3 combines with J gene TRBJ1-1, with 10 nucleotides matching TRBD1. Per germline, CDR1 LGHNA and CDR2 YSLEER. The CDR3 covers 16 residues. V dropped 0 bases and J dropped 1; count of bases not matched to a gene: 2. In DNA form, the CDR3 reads TGCGCCAGCAGCCAAGAAAGGACAGGGGGGAACACTGAAGCTTTCTTT. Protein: CASSQERTGGNTEAFF.

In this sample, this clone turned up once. In DNA form, the CDR3 reads TGTGCCAGCAGCAAAGGGGGGGACAGGGGATCCAACGAGCAGTACTTC. It encodes CASSKGGDRGSNEQYF. V is TRBV21-1 and J is TRBJ2-7; the D call in the table, TRBD1, was not verified against the DNA. TRBV21-1 is tagged as a pseudogene. This CDR3 region has 16 residues.

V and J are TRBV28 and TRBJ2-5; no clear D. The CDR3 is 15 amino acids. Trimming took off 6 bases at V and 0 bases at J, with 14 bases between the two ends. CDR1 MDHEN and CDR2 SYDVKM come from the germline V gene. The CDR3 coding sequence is TGTGCCAGCAGCCCCGGACGGAAGTACCAAGAGACCCAGTACTTC. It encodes CASSPGRKYQETQYF. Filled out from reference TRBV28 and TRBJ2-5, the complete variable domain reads DVKVTQSSRYLVKRTGEKVFLECVQDMDHENMFWYRQDPGLGLRLIYFSYDVKMKEKGDIPEGYSVSREKKERFSLILESASTNQTSMYLCASSPGRKYQETQYFGPGTRLLVL.

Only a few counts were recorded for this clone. The CDR3 is CASSPQGFLNTEAFF. The CDR3 DNA sequence: TGTGCCAGCTCACCACAGGGCTTTCTGAACACTGAAGCTTTCTTT. The V gene is TRBV18, the J gene TRBJ1-1; D call uncertain. The germline V gene has CDR1 KGHSH and CDR2 LQKENI. V dropped 1 base and J dropped 0 bases, with 9 bases sitting between them. This CDR3 has 15 residues.

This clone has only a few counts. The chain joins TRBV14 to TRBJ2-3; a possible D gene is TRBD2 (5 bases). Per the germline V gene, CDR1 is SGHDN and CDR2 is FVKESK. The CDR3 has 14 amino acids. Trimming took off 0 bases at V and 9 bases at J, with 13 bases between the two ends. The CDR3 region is CASSQDSSWRTQYF. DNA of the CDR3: TGTGCCAGCAGCCAAGATTCTAGCTGGAGGACGCAGTATTTT. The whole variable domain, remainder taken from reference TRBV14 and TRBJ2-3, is EAGVTQFPSHSVIEKGQTVTLRCDPISGHDNLYWYRRVMGKEIKFLLHFVKESKQDESGMPNNRFLAERTGGTYSTLKVQPAELEDSGVYFCASSQDSSWRTQYFGPGTRLTVL.

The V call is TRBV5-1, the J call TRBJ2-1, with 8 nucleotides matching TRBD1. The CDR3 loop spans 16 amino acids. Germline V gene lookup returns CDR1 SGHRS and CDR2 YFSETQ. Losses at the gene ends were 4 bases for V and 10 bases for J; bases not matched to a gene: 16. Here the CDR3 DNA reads TGCGCCAGCAGCAAACCATGGACAGGGTCGGGTGGGGAGCAGTTCTTC. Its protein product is CASSKPWTGSGGEQFF.

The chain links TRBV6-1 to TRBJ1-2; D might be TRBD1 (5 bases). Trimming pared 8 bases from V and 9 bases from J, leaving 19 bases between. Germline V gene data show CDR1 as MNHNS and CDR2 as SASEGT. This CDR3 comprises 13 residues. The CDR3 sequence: CASLEGYRRSYTF. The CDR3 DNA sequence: TGTGCCAGCTTGGAGGGGTATCGGAGAAGCTACACCTTC.

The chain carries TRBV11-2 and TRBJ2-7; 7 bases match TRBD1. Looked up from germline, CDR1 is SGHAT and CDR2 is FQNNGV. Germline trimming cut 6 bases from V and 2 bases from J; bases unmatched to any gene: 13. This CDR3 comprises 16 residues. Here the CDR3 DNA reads TGTGCCAGCAGGAGATTCCGGGACAGTAGGACCTACGAGCAGTACTTC. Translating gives CASRRFRDSRTYEQYF.

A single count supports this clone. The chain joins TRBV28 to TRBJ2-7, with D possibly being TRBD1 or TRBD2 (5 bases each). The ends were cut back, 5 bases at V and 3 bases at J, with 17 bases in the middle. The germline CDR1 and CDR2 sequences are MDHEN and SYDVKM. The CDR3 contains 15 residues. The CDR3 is CASSSRDGSYYEQYF. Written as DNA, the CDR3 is TGTGCCAGCAGTAGCCGGGACGGGTCTTACTACGAGCAGTACTTC.

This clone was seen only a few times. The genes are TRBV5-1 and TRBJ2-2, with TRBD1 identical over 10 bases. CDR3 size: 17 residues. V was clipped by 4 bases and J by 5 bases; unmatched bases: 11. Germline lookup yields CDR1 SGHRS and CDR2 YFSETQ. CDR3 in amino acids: CASSLRSGTGVTGELFF. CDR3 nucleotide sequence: TGCGCCAGCAGCCTCCGTTCCGGGACAGGGGTGACCGGGGAGCTGTTTTTT.

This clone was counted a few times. This chain's CDR3 is CASSITGNNQPQHF. The CDR3, as DNA: TGTGCCAGTAGTATTACGGGGAACAATCAGCCCCAGCATTTT. V is TRBV19 and J is TRBJ1-5; D is uncertain. The CDR3 contains 14 residues. V lost 3 bases and J lost 3, with 9 bases in between. Per germline, CDR1 LNHDA and CDR2 SQIVND (reference sequence).

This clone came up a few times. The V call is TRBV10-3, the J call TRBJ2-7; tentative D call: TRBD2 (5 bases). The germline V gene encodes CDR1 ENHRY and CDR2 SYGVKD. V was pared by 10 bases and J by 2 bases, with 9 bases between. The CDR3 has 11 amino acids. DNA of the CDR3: TGTGCCACCGGACTGACCTACGAGCAGTACTTC. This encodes CATGLTYEQYF.

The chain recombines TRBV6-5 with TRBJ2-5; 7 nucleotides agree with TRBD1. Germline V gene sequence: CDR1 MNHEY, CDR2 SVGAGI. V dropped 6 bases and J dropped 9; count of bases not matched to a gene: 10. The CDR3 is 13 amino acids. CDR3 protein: CASRRGGAWSQYF. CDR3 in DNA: TGTGCCAGCAGGAGAGGGGGCGCGTGGTCCCAGTACTTC.

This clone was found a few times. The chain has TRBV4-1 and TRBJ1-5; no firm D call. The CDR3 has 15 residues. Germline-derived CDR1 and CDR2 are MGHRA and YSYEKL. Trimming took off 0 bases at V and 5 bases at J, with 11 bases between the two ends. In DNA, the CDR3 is TGCGCCAGCAGCCAAGATGGGAGATCAGATCAGCCCCAGCATTTT. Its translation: CASSQDGRSDQPQHF.